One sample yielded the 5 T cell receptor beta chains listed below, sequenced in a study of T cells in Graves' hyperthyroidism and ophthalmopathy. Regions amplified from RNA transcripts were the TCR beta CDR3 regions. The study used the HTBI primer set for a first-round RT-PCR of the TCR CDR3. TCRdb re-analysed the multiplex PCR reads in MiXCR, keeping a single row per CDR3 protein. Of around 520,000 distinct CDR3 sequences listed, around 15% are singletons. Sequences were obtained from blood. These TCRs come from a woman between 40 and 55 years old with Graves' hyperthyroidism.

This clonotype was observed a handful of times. The CDR3, as DNA: TGCAGTGCTGATGCGGGAGGGGTACGCACAGATACGCAGTATTTT. This encodes CSADAGGVRTDTQYF. The genes are TRBV20-1 and TRBJ2-3, with 9 bases lining up with TRBD2. Germline CDR1 and CDR2: DFQATT and SNEGSKA (reference sequence). J lost 1 base, V lost 5 bases, and 7 bases had no gene match. The CDR3 has 15 residues.

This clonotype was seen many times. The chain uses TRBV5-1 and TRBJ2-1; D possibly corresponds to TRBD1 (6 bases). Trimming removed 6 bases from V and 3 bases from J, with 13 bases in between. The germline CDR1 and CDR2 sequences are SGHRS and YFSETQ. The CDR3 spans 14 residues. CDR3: CASTLEGGYNEQFF. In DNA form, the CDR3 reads TGCGCCAGCACTCTCGAAGGGGGCTACAATGAGCAGTTCTTC.

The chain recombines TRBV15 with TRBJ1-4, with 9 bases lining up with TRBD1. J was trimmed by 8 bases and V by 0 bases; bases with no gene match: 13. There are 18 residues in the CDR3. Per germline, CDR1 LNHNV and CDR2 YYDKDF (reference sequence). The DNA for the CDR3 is TGTGCCACCAGCAGAGATGCGGGGGACAGGGTTTTCGGCGAAAAACTGTTTTTT. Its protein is CATSRDAGDRVFGEKLFF. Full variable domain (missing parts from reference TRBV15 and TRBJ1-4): DAMVIQNPRYQVTQFGKPVTLSCSQTLNHNVMYWYQQKSSQAPKLLFHYYDKDFNNEADTPDNFQSRRPNTSFCFLDIRSPGLGDTAMYLCATSRDAGDRVFGEKLFFGSGTQLSVL.

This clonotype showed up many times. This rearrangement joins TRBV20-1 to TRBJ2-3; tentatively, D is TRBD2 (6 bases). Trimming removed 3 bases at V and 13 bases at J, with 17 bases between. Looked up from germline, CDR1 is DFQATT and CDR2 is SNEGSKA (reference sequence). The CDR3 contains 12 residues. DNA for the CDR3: TGCAGTGCTAGCGGTGGGACTCGCTATGAGTATTTT. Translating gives CSASGGTRYEYF.

CDR3 sequence: CASSRQYDQPQHF. The CDR3 coding sequence is TGTGCCAGCTCACGGCAATATGATCAGCCCCAGCATTTT. This chain uses TRBV18 with TRBJ1-5; no firm D call. Between the trimmed V and J ends, which lost 4 bases and 5 bases, there was a span of 9 bases. The CDR3 is made up of 13 amino acids. Germline-derived CDR1 and CDR2 are KGHSH and LQKENI.